This T cell receptor beta chain was identified during a study of T cell responses to AZD1222 COVID-19 vaccine. Measured with immunoSEQ multiplex PCR; TCRdb has only the in-frame clones, and not every one. The sample lists about 160,000 clones; roughly nine tenths were seen once. The CDR3 is 12 amino acids. Per germline, CDR1 SGHNT and CDR2 YENEEA. With 4 bases removed from V and 5 bases from J, the gap between germline ends came to 9 bases. This receptor was obtained from an adult in good health. The material sequenced was peripheral blood, taken on day 0 of AZD1222 vaccination. The chain employs TRBV11-3 and TRBJ2-7; D gene ambiguous. CDR3 amino acids: CASSSSGDEQYF. Here the CDR3 DNA reads TGTGCCAGCAGCTCCTCTGGCGACGAGCAGTACTTC.